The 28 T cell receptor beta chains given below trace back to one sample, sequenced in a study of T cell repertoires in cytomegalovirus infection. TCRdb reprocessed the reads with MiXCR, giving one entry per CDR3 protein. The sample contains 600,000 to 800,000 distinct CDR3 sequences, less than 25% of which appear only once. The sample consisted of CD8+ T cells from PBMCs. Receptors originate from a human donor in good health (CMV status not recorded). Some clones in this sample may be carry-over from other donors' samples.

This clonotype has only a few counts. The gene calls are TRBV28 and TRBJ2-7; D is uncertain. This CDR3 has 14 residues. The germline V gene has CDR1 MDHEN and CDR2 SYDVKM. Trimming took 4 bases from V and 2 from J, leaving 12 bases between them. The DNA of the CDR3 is TGTGCCAGCAGTTCCCGGGCCCTAGCCTACGAGCAGTACGTC. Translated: CASSSRALAYEQYV.

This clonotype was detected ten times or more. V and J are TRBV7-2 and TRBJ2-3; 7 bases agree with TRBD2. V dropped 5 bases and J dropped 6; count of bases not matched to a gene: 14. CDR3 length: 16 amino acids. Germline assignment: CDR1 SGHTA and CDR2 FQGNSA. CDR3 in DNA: TGTGCCAGCAGCCCGGGGGAGCGGGGCTTGACGGATACGCAGTATTTT. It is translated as CASSPGERGLTDTQYF. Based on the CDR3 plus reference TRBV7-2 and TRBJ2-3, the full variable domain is GAGVSQSPSNKVTEKGKDVELRCDPISGHTALYWYRQSLGQGLEFLIYFQGNSAPDKSGLPSDRFSAERTGGSVSTLTIQRTQQEDSAVYLCASSPGERGLTDTQYFGPGTRLTVL.

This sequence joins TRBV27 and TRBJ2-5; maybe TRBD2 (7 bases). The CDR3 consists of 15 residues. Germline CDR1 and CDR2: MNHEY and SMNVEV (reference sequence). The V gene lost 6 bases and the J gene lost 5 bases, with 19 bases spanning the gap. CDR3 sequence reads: CASSPGGRVLETQYF. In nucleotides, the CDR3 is TGTGCCAGCAGCCCGGGGGGCCGCGTATTGGAGACCCAGTACTTC.

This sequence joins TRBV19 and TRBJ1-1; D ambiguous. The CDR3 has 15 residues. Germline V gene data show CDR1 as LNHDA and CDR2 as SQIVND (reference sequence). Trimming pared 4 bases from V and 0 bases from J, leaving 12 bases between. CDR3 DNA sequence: TGTGCCAGTAGTAGAGAAATGATCATGAACACTGAAGCTTTCTTT. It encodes CASSREMIMNTEAFF.

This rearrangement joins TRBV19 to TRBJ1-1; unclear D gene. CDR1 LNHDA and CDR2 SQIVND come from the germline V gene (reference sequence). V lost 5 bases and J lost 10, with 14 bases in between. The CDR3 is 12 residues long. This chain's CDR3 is CASSSDIRGAFF. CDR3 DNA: TGTGCCAGTAGTTCAGACATCCGGGGAGCTTTCTTT.

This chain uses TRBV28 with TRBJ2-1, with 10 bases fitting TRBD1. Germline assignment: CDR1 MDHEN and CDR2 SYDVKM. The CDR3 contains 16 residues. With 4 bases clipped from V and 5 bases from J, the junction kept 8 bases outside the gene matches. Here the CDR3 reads CASSSHRDRGDNEQFF. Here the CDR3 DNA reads TGTGCCAGCAGTTCACACCGGGACAGGGGCGACAATGAGCAGTTCTTC.

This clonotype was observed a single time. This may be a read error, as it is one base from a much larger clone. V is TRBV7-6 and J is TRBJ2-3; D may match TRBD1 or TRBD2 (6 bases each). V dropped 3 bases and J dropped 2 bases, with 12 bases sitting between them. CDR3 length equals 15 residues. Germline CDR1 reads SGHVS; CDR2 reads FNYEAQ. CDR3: CASSFRGLDTDTQYF. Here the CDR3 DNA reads TGTGCCAGCAGCTTTCGGGGGCTGGACACAGATACGCAGTATTTT.

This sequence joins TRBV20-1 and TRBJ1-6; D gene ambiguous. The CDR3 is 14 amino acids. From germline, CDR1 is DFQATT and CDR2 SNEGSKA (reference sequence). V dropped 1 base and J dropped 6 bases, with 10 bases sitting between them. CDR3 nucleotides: TGCAGTGCTAGAGGCCGGGAGACTAATTCACCCCTCCACTTT. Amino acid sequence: CSARGRETNSPLHF.

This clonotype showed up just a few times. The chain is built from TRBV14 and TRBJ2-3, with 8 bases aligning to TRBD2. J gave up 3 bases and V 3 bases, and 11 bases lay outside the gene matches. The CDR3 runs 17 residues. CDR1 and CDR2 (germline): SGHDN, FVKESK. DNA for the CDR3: TGTGCCAGCAGCCACCCGCCGTTGCGGGGGGTGACAGATACGCAGTATTTT. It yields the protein CASSHPPLRGVTDTQYF.

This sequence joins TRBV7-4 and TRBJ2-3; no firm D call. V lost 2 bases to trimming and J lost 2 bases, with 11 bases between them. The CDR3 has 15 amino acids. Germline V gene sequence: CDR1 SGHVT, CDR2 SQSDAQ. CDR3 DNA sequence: TGTGCCAGCAGCTTACTCGGGCAGACCACAGATACGCAGTATTTT. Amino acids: CASSLLGQTTDTQYF. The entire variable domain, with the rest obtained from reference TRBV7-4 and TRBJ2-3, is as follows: GAGVSQSPRYKVAKRGRDVALRCDSISGHVTLYWYRQTLGQGSEVLTYSQSDAQRDKSGRPSGRFSAERPERSVSTLKIQRTEQGDSAVYLCASSLLGQTTDTQYFGPGTRLTVL.

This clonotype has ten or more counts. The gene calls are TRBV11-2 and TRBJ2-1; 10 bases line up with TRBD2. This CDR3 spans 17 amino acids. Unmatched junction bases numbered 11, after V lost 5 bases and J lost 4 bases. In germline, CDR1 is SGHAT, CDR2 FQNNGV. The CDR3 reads CASSPFPLAGGYNEQFF. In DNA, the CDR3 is TGTGCCAGCAGCCCGTTCCCCTTAGCGGGGGGTTACAATGAGCAGTTCTTC. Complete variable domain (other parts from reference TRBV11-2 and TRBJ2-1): EAGVAQSPRYKIIEKRQSVAFWCNPISGHATLYWYQQILGQGPKLLIQFQNNGVVDDSQLPKDRFSAERLKGVDSTLKIQPAKLEDSAVYLCASSPFPLAGGYNEQFFGPGTRLTVL.

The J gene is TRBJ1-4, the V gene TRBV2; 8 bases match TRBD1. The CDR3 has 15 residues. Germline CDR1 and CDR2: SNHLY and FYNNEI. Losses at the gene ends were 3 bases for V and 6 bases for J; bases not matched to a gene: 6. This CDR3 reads CASSDRPGGYEKLFF. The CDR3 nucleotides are TGTGCCAGCAGTGATCGCCCAGGGGGCTATGAAAAACTGTTTTTT.

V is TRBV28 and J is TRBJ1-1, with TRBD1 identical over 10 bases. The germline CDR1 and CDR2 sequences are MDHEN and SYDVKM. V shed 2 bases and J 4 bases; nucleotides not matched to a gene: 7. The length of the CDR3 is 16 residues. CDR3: CASSLLDRGGSTEAFF. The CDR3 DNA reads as TGTGCCAGCAGTTTACTGGACAGGGGGGGGAGCACTGAAGCTTTCTTT.

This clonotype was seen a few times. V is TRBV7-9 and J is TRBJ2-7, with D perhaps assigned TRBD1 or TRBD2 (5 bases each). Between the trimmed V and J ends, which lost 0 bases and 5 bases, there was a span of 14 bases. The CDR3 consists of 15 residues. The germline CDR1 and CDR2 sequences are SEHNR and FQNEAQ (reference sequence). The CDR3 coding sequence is TGTGCCAGCAGCTTAGCGGGAGCAGGGTTCGACGAGCAGTACTTC. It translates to CASSLAGAGFDEQYF.

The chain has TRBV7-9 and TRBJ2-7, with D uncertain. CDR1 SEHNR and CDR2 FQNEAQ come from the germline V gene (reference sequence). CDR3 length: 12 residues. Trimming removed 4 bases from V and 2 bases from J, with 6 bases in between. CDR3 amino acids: CASSSNPYEQYV. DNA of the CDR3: TGTGCCAGCAGCTCAAATCCCTACGAGCAGTACGTC.

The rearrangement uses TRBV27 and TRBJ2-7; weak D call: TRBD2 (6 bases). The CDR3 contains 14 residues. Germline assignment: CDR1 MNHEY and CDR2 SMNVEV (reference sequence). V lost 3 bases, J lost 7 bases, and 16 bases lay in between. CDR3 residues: CASSLLAGPREQYF. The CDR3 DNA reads TGTGCCAGCAGTTTGCTCGCGGGACCTCGGGAGCAGTACTTC.

The CDR3 is CSASVGEYYGYTF. DNA for the CDR3: TGCAGTGCTAGTGTAGGGGAATACTATGGCTACACCTTC. The rearrangement uses TRBV20-1 and TRBJ1-2; weak D call: TRBD1 (5 bases). CDR1 is DFQATT, CDR2 SNEGSKA, per germline (reference sequence). Trimming shortened V by 3 bases and J by 3 bases, and 11 bases separated the two germline ends. The CDR3 consists of 13 residues.

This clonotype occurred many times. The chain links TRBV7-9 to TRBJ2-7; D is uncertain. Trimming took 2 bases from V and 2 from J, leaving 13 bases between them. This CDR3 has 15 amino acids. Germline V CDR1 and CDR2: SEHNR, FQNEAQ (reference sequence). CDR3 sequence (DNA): TGTGCCAGCAGCTTAAATTTCCGGGCCCCCTACGAGCAGTACTTC. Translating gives CASSLNFRAPYEQYF.

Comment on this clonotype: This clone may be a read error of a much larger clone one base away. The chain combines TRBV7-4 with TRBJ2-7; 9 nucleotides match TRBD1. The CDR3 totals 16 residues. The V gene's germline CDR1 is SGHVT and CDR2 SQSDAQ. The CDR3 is CASSLATRHRGHEQHF. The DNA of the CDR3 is TGTGCCAGCAGCTTAGCGACGCGCCACAGGGGGCACGAGCAGCACTTC.

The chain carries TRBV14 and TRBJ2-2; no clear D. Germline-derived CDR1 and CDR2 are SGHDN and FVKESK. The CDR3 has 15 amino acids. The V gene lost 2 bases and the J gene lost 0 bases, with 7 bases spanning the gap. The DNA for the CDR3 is TGTGCCAGCAGCCAATTTCAGACGAACACCGGGGAGCTGTTTTTT. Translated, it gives CASSQFQTNTGELFF.

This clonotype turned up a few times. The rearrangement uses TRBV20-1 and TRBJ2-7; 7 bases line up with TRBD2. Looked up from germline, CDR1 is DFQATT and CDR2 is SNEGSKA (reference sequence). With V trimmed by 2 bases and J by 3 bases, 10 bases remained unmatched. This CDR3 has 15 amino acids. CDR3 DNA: TGCAGTGCTAGAACCCCGGCCCCTAGCGGCTACGAGCAGTACGTC. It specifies CSARTPAPSGYEQYV.

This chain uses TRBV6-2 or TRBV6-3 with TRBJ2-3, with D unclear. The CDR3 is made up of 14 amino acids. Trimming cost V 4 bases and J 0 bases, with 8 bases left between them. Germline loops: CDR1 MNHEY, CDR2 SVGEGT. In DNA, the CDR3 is TGTGCCAGCAGTTGGGTATCTAGCACAGATACGCAGTATTTT. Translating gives CASSWVSSTDTQYF.

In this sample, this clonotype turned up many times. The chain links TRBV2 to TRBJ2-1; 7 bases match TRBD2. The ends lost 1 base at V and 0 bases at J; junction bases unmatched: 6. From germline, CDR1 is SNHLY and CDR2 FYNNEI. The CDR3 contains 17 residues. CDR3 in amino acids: CASSEGASGRSYNEQFF. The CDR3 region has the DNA TGTGCCAGCAGTGAAGGAGCTAGCGGCCGCTCCTACAATGAGCAGTTCTTC.

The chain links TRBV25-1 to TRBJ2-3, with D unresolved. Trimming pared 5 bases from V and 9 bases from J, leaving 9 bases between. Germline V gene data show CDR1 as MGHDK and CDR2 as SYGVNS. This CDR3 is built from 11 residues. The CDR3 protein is CASSNSLTQYF. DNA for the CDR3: TGTGCCAGCAGTAACAGTTTGACGCAGTATTTT.

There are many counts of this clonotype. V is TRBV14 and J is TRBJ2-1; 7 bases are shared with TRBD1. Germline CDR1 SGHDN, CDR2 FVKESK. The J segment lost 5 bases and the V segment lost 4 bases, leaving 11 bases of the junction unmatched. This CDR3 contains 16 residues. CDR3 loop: CASSRGVDRRNNEQFF. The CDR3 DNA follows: TGTGCCAGCAGCCGGGGCGTGGACAGGAGAAACAATGAGCAGTTCTTC.

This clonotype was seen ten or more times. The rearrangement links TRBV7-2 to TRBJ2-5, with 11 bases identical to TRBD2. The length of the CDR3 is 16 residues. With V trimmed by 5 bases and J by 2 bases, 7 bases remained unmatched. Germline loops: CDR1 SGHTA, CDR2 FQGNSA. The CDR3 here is CASSILAGGHQETQYF. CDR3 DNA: TGTGCCAGCAGCATCCTAGCGGGGGGCCATCAAGAGACCCAGTACTTC.

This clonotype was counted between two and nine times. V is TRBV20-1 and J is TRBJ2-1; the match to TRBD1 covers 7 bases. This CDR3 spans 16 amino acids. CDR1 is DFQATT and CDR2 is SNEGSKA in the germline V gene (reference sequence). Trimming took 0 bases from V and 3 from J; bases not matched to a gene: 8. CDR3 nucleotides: TGCAGTGCTAGAGATCAAGTACAGGGGATCTACAATGAGCAGTTCTTC. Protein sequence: CSARDQVQGIYNEQFF.

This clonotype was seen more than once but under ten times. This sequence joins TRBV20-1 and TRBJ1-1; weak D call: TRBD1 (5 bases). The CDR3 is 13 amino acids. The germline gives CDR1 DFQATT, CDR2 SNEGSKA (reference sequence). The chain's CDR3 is CSFLFRADTEAFF. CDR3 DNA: TGCAGCTTCTTGTTCAGGGCGGACACTGAAGCTTTCTTT.